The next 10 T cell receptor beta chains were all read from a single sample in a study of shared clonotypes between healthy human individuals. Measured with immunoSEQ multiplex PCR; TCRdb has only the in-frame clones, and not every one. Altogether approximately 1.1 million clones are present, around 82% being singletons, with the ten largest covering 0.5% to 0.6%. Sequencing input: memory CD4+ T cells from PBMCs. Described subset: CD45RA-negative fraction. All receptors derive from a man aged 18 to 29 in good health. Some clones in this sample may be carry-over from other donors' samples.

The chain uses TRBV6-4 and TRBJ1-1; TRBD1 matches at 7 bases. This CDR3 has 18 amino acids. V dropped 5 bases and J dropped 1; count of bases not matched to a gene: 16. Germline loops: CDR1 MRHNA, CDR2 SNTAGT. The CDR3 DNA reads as TGTGCCAGCAGTCCTTGGAAACGGACAGGTCTTGAGAACACTGAAGCTTTCTTT. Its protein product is CASSPWKRTGLENTEAFF.

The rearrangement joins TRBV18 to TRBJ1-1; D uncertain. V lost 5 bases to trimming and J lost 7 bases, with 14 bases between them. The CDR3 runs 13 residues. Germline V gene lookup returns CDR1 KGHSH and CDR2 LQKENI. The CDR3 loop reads CASSTGRAVEAFF. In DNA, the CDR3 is TGTGCCAGCTCAACCGGCCGGGCCGTTGAAGCTTTCTTT.

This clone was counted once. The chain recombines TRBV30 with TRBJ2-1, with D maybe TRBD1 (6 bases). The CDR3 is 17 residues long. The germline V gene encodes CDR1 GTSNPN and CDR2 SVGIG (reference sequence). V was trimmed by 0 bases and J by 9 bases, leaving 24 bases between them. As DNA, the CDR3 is TGTGCCTGGAGTGTAGATTTAAGGGGGAGCGTTCGTGCTGAGCAGTTCTTC. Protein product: CAWSVDLRGSVRAEQFF.

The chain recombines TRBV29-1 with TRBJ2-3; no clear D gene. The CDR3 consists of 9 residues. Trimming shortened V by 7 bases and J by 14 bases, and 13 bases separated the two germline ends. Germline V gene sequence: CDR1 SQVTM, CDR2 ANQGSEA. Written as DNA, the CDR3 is TGCAGCGCGAACCTTTGTAGGTATTTT. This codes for CSANLCRYF.

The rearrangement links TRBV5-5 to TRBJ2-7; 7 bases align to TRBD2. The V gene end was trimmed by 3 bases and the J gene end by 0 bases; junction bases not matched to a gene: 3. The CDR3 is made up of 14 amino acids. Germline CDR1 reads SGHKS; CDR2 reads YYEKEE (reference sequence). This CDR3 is CASSYWGGSYEQYF. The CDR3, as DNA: TGTGCCAGCAGCTACTGGGGGGGCTCCTACGAGCAGTACTTC.

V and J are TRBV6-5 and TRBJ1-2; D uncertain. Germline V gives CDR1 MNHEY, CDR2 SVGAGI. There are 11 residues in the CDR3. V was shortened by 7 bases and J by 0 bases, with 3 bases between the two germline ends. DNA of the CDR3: TGTGCCAGCATGGCTAACTATGGCTACACCTTC. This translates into CASMANYGYTF.

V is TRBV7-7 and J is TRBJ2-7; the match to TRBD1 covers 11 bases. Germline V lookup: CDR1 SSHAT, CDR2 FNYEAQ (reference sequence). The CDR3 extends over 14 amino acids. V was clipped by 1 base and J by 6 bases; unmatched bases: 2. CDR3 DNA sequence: TGTGCCAGCAGCTTAGGGACAGGGGGCGCCGAGCAGTACTTC. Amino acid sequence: CASSLGTGGAEQYF. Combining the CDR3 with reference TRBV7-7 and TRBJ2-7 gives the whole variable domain GAGVSQSPRYKVTKRGQDVTLRCDPISSHATLYWYQQALGQGPEFLTYFNYEAQPDKSGLPSDRFSAERPEGSISTLTIQRTEQRDSAMYRCASSLGTGGAEQYFGPGTRLTVT.

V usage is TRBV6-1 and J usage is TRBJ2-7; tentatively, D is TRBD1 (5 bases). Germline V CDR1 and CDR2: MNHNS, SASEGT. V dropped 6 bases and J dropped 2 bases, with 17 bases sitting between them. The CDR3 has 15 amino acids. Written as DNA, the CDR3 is TGTGCCAGCAGAAGGACAAATGCCAGAACCTACGAGCAGTACTTC. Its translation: CASRRTNARTYEQYF.

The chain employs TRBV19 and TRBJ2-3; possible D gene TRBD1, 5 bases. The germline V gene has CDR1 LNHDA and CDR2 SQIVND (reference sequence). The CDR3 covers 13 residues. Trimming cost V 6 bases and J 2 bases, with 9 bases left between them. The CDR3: CASSRGHTDTQYF. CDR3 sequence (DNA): TGTGCCAGTAGCAGAGGACACACAGATACGCAGTATTTT.

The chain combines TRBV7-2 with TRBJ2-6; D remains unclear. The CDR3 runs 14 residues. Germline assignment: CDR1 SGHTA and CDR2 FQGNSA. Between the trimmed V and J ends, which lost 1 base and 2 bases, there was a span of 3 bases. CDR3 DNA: TGTGCCAGCAGCTTAGTAACTGGGGCCAACGTCCTGACTTTC. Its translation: CASSLVTGANVLTF.